These 27 T cell receptor beta chains originate from one sample sequenced in a study of tumor and adjacent non-tumor tissue in lung cancer (dated by TCRdb to 2017 to 2018). RNA was extracted from bulk unsorted tissue and checked for quality with a NanoDrop ND-1000 and an Agilent 2100. Library method: multiplex PCR. Instrument used: Illumina HiSeq 2500. TCRbeta libraries were constructed through three rounds of nested PCR with primers (Table S4) according to protocols modified from ARM-PCR. Through fastp at Q25 and MiXCR, TCRdb rebuilt clones from the public reads, retaining in-frame beta chains. Rows are combined by CDR3 protein, so each entry shows the most common genes and DNA. The sample has about 93,000 distinct CDR3 sequences on record, 61% of them singletons. The leading ten clones occupy roughly 14% of the sample. The specimen sequenced was lung tumor tissue. These receptors were obtained from a man in his 70s with non-small cell lung cancer.

There are many counts of this clonotype. The rearrangement links TRBV5-1 to TRBJ1-5; TRBD1 is a possible D gene (5 bases). In germline, CDR1 is SGHRS, CDR2 YFSETQ. CDR3 length: 15 amino acids. V was clipped by 7 bases and J by 3 bases, with 17 bases between them. Written as DNA, the CDR3 is TGCGCCAGCCGGCTTAATCCACAGGTCAATCAGCCCCAGCATTTT. Protein product: CASRLNPQVNQPQHF.

Of note for this clonotype: At one boundary the junction diverges from the germline segment, which might be a read error. The V call is TRBV11-3, the J call TRBJ1-1; D gene uncertain. This CDR3 spans 16 amino acids. The germline V gene encodes CDR1 SGHNT and CDR2 YENEEA. The DNA for the CDR3 is TGTGCCGGCAGCCGCAGCGAGACAAATATGAACTCTGAAGCTTTCTTT. Its translation: CAGSRSETNMNSEAFF.

In this sample, this clonotype turned up once. A read error may explain this, as a much larger clone is one base away. The chain carries TRBV12-3 or TRBV12-4 and TRBJ1-5; D is undetermined. The ends were cut back, 2 bases at V and 6 bases at J, with 11 bases in the middle. CDR3 length: 14 residues. The CDR3 loop is CASSLRRVGQPQHF. Written as DNA, the CDR3 is TGTGCCAGCAGTTTAAGGAGGGTCGGTCAGCCCCAGCATTTT.

With regard to this clonotype: This may stem from a read error, because a much larger clone lies one nucleotide away. The V call is TRBV28, the J call TRBJ2-4; D gene ambiguous. The CDR3 sequence is 12 residues long. Germline CDR1 is MDHEN and CDR2 is SYDVKM. V dropped 7 bases and J dropped 11 bases, with 15 bases sitting between them. CDR3 sequence reads: CASIDWSGFQYF. Written as DNA, the CDR3 is TGTGCCAGCATCGACTGGTCGGGTTTTCAGTACTTC. Based on the CDR3 plus reference TRBV28 and TRBJ2-4, the full variable domain is DVKVTQSSRYLVKRTGEKVFLECVQDMDHENMFWYRQDPGLGLRLIYFSYDVKMKEKGDIPEGYSVSREKKERFSLILESASTNQTSMYLCASIDWSGFQYFGAGTRLSVL.

As regards this clonotype: The germline gene is not matched at one end of the junction; a read error may be the cause. The V call is TRBV14, the J call TRBJ1-2; D gene unclear. The CDR3 extends over 13 amino acids. Germline V gene sequence: CDR1 SGHDN, CDR2 FVKESK. CDR3 region: CASGRVGGEGYAF. Written as DNA, the CDR3 is TGTGCCAGCGGCCGTGTCGGAGGAGAAGGCTACGCCTTC.

This clonotype has ten or more counts. The chain uses TRBV6-2 or TRBV6-3 and TRBJ1-1; TRBD1 might be the D (6 bases). Between the trimmed V and J ends, which lost 3 bases and 0 bases, there was a span of 14 bases. CDR3 size: 16 residues. Germline CDR1 MNHEY, CDR2 SVGEGT. The DNA of the CDR3 is TGTGCCAGCAGTTATCCTCGGGGGCTAATGAACACTGAAGCTTTCTTT. This translates into CASSYPRGLMNTEAFF.

About this clonotype itself: At one end, the junction sequence differs from germline, possibly due to a read error. V and J are TRBV10-3 and TRBJ1-5; 7 bases match TRBD1. The CDR3 runs 18 residues. Germline CDR1 reads ENHRY; CDR2 reads SYGVKD. The CDR3 DNA reads TGTGTCATCAGGCAGGGGAGAGGGGGCCATTGGGGCAATCAGCCCCAGCATTTT. Its protein is CVIRQGRGGHWGNQPQHF.

A remark on this clonotype: An end of the junction differs from the germline gene, which may be a read error. The rearrangement links TRBV6-2 or TRBV6-3 to TRBJ1-1; perhaps TRBD1 as D (5 bases). This CDR3 is built from 17 residues. CDR1 MNHEY and CDR2 SVGEGT come from the germline V gene. The CDR3 protein is CDSSNSRGRPKKTEAFF. The CDR3 coding sequence is TGTGACAGCAGTAACAGCCGGGGCAGGCCTAAGAAGACTGAAGCTTTCTTT.

A note on this clonotype: As the CDR3 is not closed by the conserved phenylalanine or tryptophan, this likely results from a read error. The V call is TRBV5-1, the J call TRBJ1-2; D gene unclear. Germline V gene sequence: CDR1 SGHRS, CDR2 YFSETQ. This CDR3 has 15 amino acids. V lost 1 base to trimming and J lost 0 bases, with 10 bases between them. DNA of the CDR3: TGCGCCAGCAGCTTGAGGGTTAGAACTAACTATGGCTACACCATC. Translated, it gives CASSLRVRTNYGYTI.

The V and J genes are TRBV11-2 and TRBJ2-5; 8 bases are shared with TRBD1. CDR3 length: 14 amino acids. Unmatched junction bases numbered 10, after V lost 5 bases and J lost 8 bases. Germline-derived CDR1 and CDR2 are SGHAT and FQNNGV. CDR3 sequence (DNA): TGTGCCAGCAGCGTGACAGGGGACGCGACCACCCAGTACTTC. Encoded protein: CASSVTGDATTQYF. Looking up the rest from reference TRBV11-2 and TRBJ2-5 gives the full variable domain: EAGVAQSPRYKIIEKRQSVAFWCNPISGHATLYWYQQILGQGPKLLIQFQNNGVVDDSQLPKDRFSAERLKGVDSTLKIQPAKLEDSAVYLCASSVTGDATTQYFGPGTRLLVL.

About this clonotype itself: A junction boundary mismatches the germline segment, possibly from a read error. The rearrangement joins TRBV11-2 to TRBJ2-1; maybe TRBD2 (5 bases). The CDR3 consists of 12 residues. The V gene's germline CDR1 is SGHAT and CDR2 FQNNGV. CDR3 in amino acids: CTSSSNGGEQFF. The DNA of the CDR3 is TGTACCAGCAGCTCCAACGGCGGGGAGCAGTTCTTC. Supplemented by reference TRBV11-2 and TRBJ2-1, the full variable domain reads EAGVAQSPRYKIIEKRQSVAFWCNPISGHATLYWYQQILGQGPKLLIQFQNNGVVDDSQLPKDRFSAERLKGVDSTLKIQPAKLEDSAVYLCTSSSNGGEQFFGPGTRLTVL.

With respect to this clonotype: Its ends do not fully match the called genes, so a read error is possible. The chain has TRBV28 and TRBJ2-2; TRBD1 agrees at 8 bases. The CDR3 loop spans 16 amino acids. Looked up from germline, CDR1 is MDHEN and CDR2 is SYDVKM. CDR3 residues: CASSTRRDRNAGELFF. CDR3 coding DNA: TGTGCCAGCAGTACACGGAGGGACAGGAACGCCGGGGAGCTGTTTTTT.

Comment on this clonotype: At one boundary the junction diverges from the germline segment, which might be a read error. This rearrangement joins TRBV7-9 to TRBJ2-7; perhaps D is TRBD1 or TRBD2 (5 bases each). This CDR3 region has 15 residues. CDR1 and CDR2 (germline): SEHNR, FQNEAQ (reference sequence). The chain's CDR3 is CASSLGGEQAYEQNF. DNA for the CDR3: TGTGCCAGCAGCTTAGGAGGGGAGCAAGCCTACGAGCAGAACTTC.

A note on this clonotype: The germline gene is not matched at one end of the junction; a read error may be the cause. The chain recombines TRBV11-3 with TRBJ2-5, with TRBD2 matching over 7 bases. This CDR3 comprises 14 residues. The V gene's germline CDR1 is SGHNT and CDR2 YENEEA. The CDR3 bases are TGTGCCAACAGCTTAGCGGTGTCCGGGGGGATCCAGTACTTC. This gives the protein CANSLAVSGGIQYF.

This clonotype was counted at least ten times. The CDR3 sequence is CASSPLYTEAFF. CDR3 DNA sequence: TGTGCCAGCAGTCCTTTATACACTGAAGCTTTCTTT. This chain uses TRBV12-3 or TRBV12-4 with TRBJ1-1; D is ambiguous. Trimming took off 5 bases at V and 3 bases at J, with 7 bases between the two ends. This CDR3 comprises 12 residues.

With regard to this clonotype: Being one base from a much bigger clone, this may be a read error. This sequence joins TRBV29-1 and TRBJ2-6; either TRBD1 or TRBD2 may supply D (5 bases each). Germline CDR1 reads SQVTM; CDR2 reads ANQGSEA. This CDR3 is built from 14 residues. The V end lost 1 base, the J end lost 5 bases, and 9 bases lay between the germline ends. This CDR3 reads CSVEGGYWANVLTF. For the CDR3, the DNA is TGCAGCGTTGAAGGGGGGTACTGGGCCAACGTCCTGACTTTC.

As concerns this clonotype: A much more abundant neighbour one base away suggests this may be a read error. The V gene is TRBV4-1, the J gene TRBJ2-7, with 9 bases that match TRBD2. Germline values: CDR1 MGHRA, CDR2 YSYEKL. This CDR3 is 17 amino acids long. The V and J ends lost 4 bases and 0 bases, in that order; junction bases with no gene match: 10. For the CDR3, the DNA is TGCGCCAGCAGCCGAGAAGCGGGGGGCTACCCCTCCTACGAGCAGTACTTC. It is translated as CASSREAGGYPSYEQYF.

This clonotype was detected once. A read error may produce the germline difference seen at one junction end. The DNA of the CDR3 is TGCAGTGTTAGAGACCTGACATTAGCCAAAAACATTCGGTACTTC. It yields the protein CSVRDLTLAKNIRYF. The rearrangement uses TRBV20-1 and TRBJ2-4; D unresolved. The CDR3 is made up of 15 amino acids. Looked up from germline, CDR1 is DFQATT and CDR2 is SNEGSKA (reference sequence).

This clonotype has a count of ten or more. This sequence joins TRBV29-1 and TRBJ2-7, with D maybe TRBD1 (6 bases). The germline CDR1 and CDR2 sequences are SQVTM and ANQGSEA. The ends were cut back, 7 bases at V and 1 base at J, with 11 bases in the middle. The CDR3 sequence is 12 residues long. CDR3: CSASRGSYEQYF. CDR3 nucleotide sequence: TGCAGCGCCTCCAGGGGTTCCTACGAGCAGTACTTC.

By its share, this clonotype is medium-sized. The chain is built from TRBV20-1 and TRBJ2-3; D is ambiguous. The V end was cut by 0 bases, the J end by 5 bases, with 0 bases between. Germline V gene lookup returns CDR1 DFQATT and CDR2 SNEGSKA (reference sequence). The CDR3 runs to 10 residues. This CDR3 is CSAREDTQYF. CDR3 sequence (DNA): TGCAGTGCTAGAGAAGATACGCAGTATTTT.

With respect to this clonotype: This clone may be a read error of a much larger clone one base away. The rearrangement joins TRBV7-9 to TRBJ1-6; 9 bases agree with TRBD1. Germline CDR1 reads SEHNR; CDR2 reads FQNEAQ (reference sequence). This CDR3 spans 16 amino acids. The CDR3 bases are TGTGCCAGCAGCTTTGGACAGGGGTTTGCAAATTCACCCCCCCACTTT. It is translated as CASSFGQGFANSPPHF. Filled out from reference TRBV7-9 and TRBJ1-6, the complete variable domain reads DTGVSQNPRHKITKRGQNVTFRCDPISEHNRLYWYRQTLGQGPEFLTYFQNEAQLEKSRLLSDRFSAERPKGSFSTLEIQRTEQGDSAMYLCASSFGQGFANSPPHFGNGTRLTVT.

Note on this clonotype: Mismatch with germline at one junction end may stem from a read error. V is TRBV11-3 and J is TRBJ1-2, with D tentatively TRBD1 (5 bases). The CDR3 covers 13 residues. Germline V gene lookup returns CDR1 SGHNT and CDR2 YENEEA. This CDR3 reads CAGSFVGGASYTF. The CDR3 DNA reads TGTGCCGGCAGCTTTGTCGGGGGTGCGAGCTACACCTTC.

This clonotype has at least ten counts. The J gene is TRBJ2-1, the V gene TRBV13; TRBD2 matches 13 bases. Trimming removed 6 bases from V and 6 bases from J; junction bases left unmatched: 8. There are 16 residues in the CDR3. The germline V gene encodes CDR1 PRHDT and CDR2 FYEKMQ (reference sequence). The CDR3 reads CASSHLTSGGLNEQFF. DNA for the CDR3: TGTGCCAGCAGTCATCTGACTAGCGGGGGGCTCAATGAGCAGTTCTTC.

For this clonotype: An end of the junction differs from the germline gene, which may be a read error. The chain carries TRBV4-1 and TRBJ1-5; the D is unclear. Germline V gene lookup returns CDR1 MGHRA and CDR2 YSYEKL. The CDR3 contains 15 residues. This chain's CDR3 is CAISQLFRFNQPQDF. The CDR3 DNA reads as TGCGCCATCAGCCAATTATTCAGATTCAATCAGCCTCAGGATTTT.

Comments on this clonotype: Compared with germline, one end of the junction differs, possibly owing to a read error. The chain is built from TRBV11-2 and TRBJ2-2; tentatively, D is TRBD2 (5 bases). Germline assignment: CDR1 SGHAT and CDR2 FQNNGV. This CDR3 contains 11 residues. In DNA, the CDR3 is TGTGCCGGCAGCATGACCGGGGTGCTGTTTTTT. Protein product: CAGSMTGVLFF.

Concerning this clonotype itself: A read error may produce the germline difference seen at one junction end. V gene TRBV11-2 combines with J gene TRBJ1-5, with D perhaps matching TRBD1 (6 bases). The CDR3 covers 15 residues. Germline V gene lookup returns CDR1 SGHAT and CDR2 FQNNGV. The CDR3 protein is CGSSGGWGAGQPLHF. DNA for the CDR3: TGTGGCAGCAGCGGTGGCTGGGGGGCTGGCCAGCCCCTGCATTTT.

In its sample, this clonotype was seen a few times. The chain recombines TRBV12-3 or TRBV12-4 with TRBJ2-1, with D possibly being TRBD1 or TRBD2 (7 bases each). The CDR3 consists of 16 residues. Deletions cut 5 bases from V and 1 base from J, with 15 bases between. CDR3 amino acids: CASSPRGGGSYNEQFF. CDR3 DNA: TGTGCCAGCAGTCCCAGGGGGGGGGGATCCTACAATGAGCAGTTCTTC.